This T cell receptor (beta chain) was sequenced for a study of graft-versus-host responses after intestinal transplantation. About the research overall: Each transplant was multivisceral, liver-intestinal, or isolated intestinal. Recipients across the board were started on anti-thymocyte globulin induction, then kept on tacrolimus and steroids for around three years. Study findings and constraints: GvH clones turned up in recipient marrow; some had shown up first in ileum or blood.

In regard to this clone: Its antigen is unidentified.

The CDR3 runs to 15 residues. The data were produced by immunoSEQ multiplex PCR, yet TCRdb's version contains in-frame clones alone and is incomplete. Of 90,000 to 120,000 clones in the sample, more than 85% were seen once. The TCR was taken from a human donor who received an intestinal transplant. The gene calls are TRBV21-1 and TRBJ2-7; the table's TRBD2 call for D was not verified on the DNA. TRBV21-1 is marked as a pseudogene. Sequenced material: unstimulated CD4+ T cells sorted from spleen or lymph node cells, taken before intestinal transplant. CDR3 sequence (DNA): TGTGCCAGCAGCAGTCGGACTAGCGGGAGCTACGAGCAGTACTTC. It translates to CASSSRTSGSYEQYF.